The 5 T cell receptor beta chains reported below all come from one sample, sequenced in a study of beta chain features in type 1 diabetes. The whole isolated RNA underwent reverse transcription, so sequencing captured expressed TCRB transcripts. Here immunoSEQ multiplex PCR was the method, and the copy in TCRdb shows in-frame clones only, minus some. The table includes about 150,000 clones, 8.5% to 14% detected once. The sequenced material came from central memory CD4+ T cells from blood. These receptors all come from a man aged 18 to 30 in good health.

This clone was seen only a few times. V and J are TRBV29-1 and TRBJ1-1; 7 positions agree with TRBD1. V shed 6 bases and J 4 bases; nucleotides not matched to a gene: 8. The CDR3 runs 13 residues. The germline V gene encodes CDR1 SQVTM and CDR2 ANQGSEA. The CDR3 DNA sequence: TGCAGCGTACGAGGGACAGACCTCACTGAAGCTTTCTTT. This gives the protein CSVRGTDLTEAFF.

A few counts support this clone. The CDR3 DNA reads TGTGCCAGCAGCTCATGGACAGGGTATGGCTACACCTTC. Protein sequence: CASSSWTGYGYTF. The genes are TRBV7-9 and TRBJ1-2; TRBD1 matches 8 bases. The CDR3 length is 13 residues. CDR1 and CDR2 from the germline V gene are SEHNR and FQNEAQ (reference sequence). V lost 4 bases, J lost 5 bases, and 3 bases stayed unmatched.

The chain carries TRBV7-6 and TRBJ2-5; 10 nucleotides match TRBD1. This CDR3 is built from 21 residues. With V trimmed by 6 bases and J by 4 bases, 26 bases remained unmatched. Germline CDR1 is SGHVS and CDR2 is FNYEAQ. The DNA for the CDR3 is TGTGCCAGCAGTCCAGTATCGGCGGGGACAAGACAGGGGGCTTCAGCAGAGACCCAGTACTTC. Its translation: CASSPVSAGTRQGASAETQYF.

This chain uses TRBV2 with TRBJ2-3; D uncertain. CDR1 and CDR2 from the germline V gene are SNHLY and FYNNEI. Trimming removed 4 bases at V and 0 bases at J, with 14 bases between. This CDR3 comprises 16 residues. In nucleotides, the CDR3 is TGTGCCAGCAGTGGGGAACTGCCTTCTAGCACAGATACGCAGTATTTT. Translation gives CASSGELPSSTDTQYF.

This clone was found a few times. The chain uses TRBV7-9 and TRBJ2-7, with D possibly matching TRBD1 (6 bases). Trimming took off 0 bases at V and 2 bases at J, with 11 bases between the two ends. Germline V lookup: CDR1 SEHNR, CDR2 FQNEAQ (reference sequence). The CDR3 has 15 residues. The CDR3 reads CASSLAGQRTYEQYF. The CDR3 coding sequence is TGTGCCAGCAGCTTAGCAGGACAGAGAACCTACGAGCAGTACTTC.